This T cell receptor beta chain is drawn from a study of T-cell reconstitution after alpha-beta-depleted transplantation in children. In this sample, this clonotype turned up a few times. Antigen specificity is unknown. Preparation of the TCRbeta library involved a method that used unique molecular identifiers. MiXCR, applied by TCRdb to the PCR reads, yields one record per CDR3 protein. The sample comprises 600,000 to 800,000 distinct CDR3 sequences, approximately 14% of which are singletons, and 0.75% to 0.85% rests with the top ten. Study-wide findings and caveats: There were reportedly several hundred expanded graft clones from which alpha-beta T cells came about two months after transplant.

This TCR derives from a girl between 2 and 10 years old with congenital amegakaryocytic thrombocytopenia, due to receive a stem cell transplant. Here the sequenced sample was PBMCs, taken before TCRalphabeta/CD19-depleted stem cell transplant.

CDR3 residues: CASSLKGTGQETQYF. CDR3 nucleotide sequence: TGCGCCAGCAGCTTAAAGGGGACCGGCCAAGAGACCCAGTACTTC. V gene TRBV5-1 combines with J gene TRBJ2-5, with D possibly being TRBD1 or TRBD2 (5 bases each). V shed 2 bases and J shed 1 base, with 12 bases lying between them. This CDR3 comprises 15 residues. CDR1 is SGHRS, CDR2 YFSETQ, per germline.